This T cell receptor beta chain came from a study of blood T cell repertoires in COVID-19. Study overall: COVID-19 samples collected from the United States, Italy and Spain covered acute and convalescent phases.

Authors' data handling: Reference gene primer amplification gave nucleated cell count estimates. Using immunoSEQ multiplex PCR, the repertoire was profiled, and TCRdb retains in-frame clones only, with some absent. V, J and clone size derive from that table, while D and trimming were established from the DNA sequence. This sample has roughly 150,000 clones, with around 89% found just once. V lost 5 bases, J lost 4 bases, and 14 bases lay in between. CDR1 SEHNR and CDR2 FQNEAQ come from the germline V gene (reference sequence). There are 14 residues in the CDR3. Patients of the Seattle cohort, enrolled during active infection, were followed longitudinally.

This TCR was recovered from a man aged 18 to 30 with COVID-19, enrolled during active disease. Sequenced material: peripheral blood. The V call is TRBV7-9, the J call TRBJ1-2; D unresolved. This chain's CDR3 is CASSREQRGYGYTF. CDR3 nucleotide sequence: TGTGCCAGCAGCCGGGAACAACGAGGCTATGGCTACACCTTC.